The TCR beta chain under discussion was sequenced for a study of identifying expanded T cells in peripheral blood. Whole-study findings and limits: Differentially abundant clones: around 1.2 between replicates, about 16 at two to three weeks, less than 25 at four. Clone count variance between roughly two-week samples rose with total template count.

In this sample, this clone turned up a few times. Its antigen is currently unknown. Assay used: immunoSEQ multiplex PCR; TCRdb lists only in-frame clones, some missing. The sample includes under 130,000 clones, roughly 91% of them seen just once. The CDR3 runs to 14 residues. V was shortened by 10 bases and J by 1 base, with 16 bases between the two germline ends. Germline V lookup: CDR1 SNHLY, CDR2 FYNNEI. The sample consisted of blood. The rearrangement joins TRBV2 to TRBJ1-1; D call uncertain. This TCR came from a person aged 18 to 70 in good health. CDR3 bases: TGTGCCACACACGAGGTGATGGAGAACACTGAAGCTTTCTTT. This translates into CATHEVMENTEAFF.